This entry describes one T cell receptor (beta chain). The antigen remains unidentified. Germline V gene data show CDR1 as MNHEY and CDR2 as SMNVEV (reference sequence). This CDR3 contains 16 residues. The trim removed 3 bases at V and 2 bases at J, leaving 6 bases unmatched. This sample was included in a study of cytomegalovirus exposure and HLA in healthy donors. Findings and limits, study-wide: Cytomegalovirus status, reportedly, was diagnosed with high specificity and sensitivity by the classifier.

PCR involved 60 Vbeta and 13 Jbeta primers. Profiling relied on immunoSEQ multiplex PCR, and the TCRdb table lists in-frame clones only, not all of them. The table includes 250,000 to 350,000 clones, roughly 70% detected once. V usage is TRBV27 and J usage is TRBJ2-3; 9 bases match TRBD2. The source of this sequence is a female donor in good health and CMV-seronegative. Sequences were obtained from PBMCs. CDR3 loop: CASSFQAGGPTDTQYF. In nucleotides, the CDR3 is TGTGCCAGCAGTTTCCAAGCGGGAGGTCCCACAGATACGCAGTATTTT.